The sequence of this T cell receptor (beta chain) was determined in a study of regulatory T cells in long-lasting Graves disease. Time point defined: persistent/refractory GD, antithyroid drugs over 5 years with positive TRAb. PBMC-extracted RNA yielded the TCR library. Study outcomes and limitations: Preferential use of TRBV28, TRBJ1-2 and TRBJ2-5 was seen in persistent disease.

V lost 5 bases to trimming and J lost 3 bases; unmatched junction nucleotides: 6. The length of the CDR3 is 14 residues. For TCR beta, libraries came from iRepertoire HTBI primers and Arm-PCR of CDR3 regions. In the original processing: Throughout the samples, researchers identified 55 to 65 TRBV and approximately 13 TRBJ segments. TCRdb used MiXCR to reprocess the multiplex PCR reads, holding one entry per CDR3 protein. The V and J calls and clone size are TCRdb's, not the authors'. The sample records hundreds of thousands of distinct CDR3 sequences, 30% being singletons. This clonotype appeared many times. Its antigen is not identified.

The TCR sequence derives from a female donor with Graves disease. The sample consisted of peripheral blood mononuclear cells (PBMCs), taken when the disease was refractory, from a patient treated with antithyroid drugs. The chain has TRBV12-3 or TRBV12-4 and TRBJ1-1; 7 bases line up with TRBD1. CDR3 DNA sequence: TGTGCCAGCAGTGTCACAGGGGCAGACACTGAAGCTTTCTTT. This codes for CASSVTGADTEAFF.